Below, 17 T cell receptor beta chains from the same sample are listed, as sequenced in a study of T cell responses to AZD1222 COVID-19 vaccine. Produced via immunoSEQ multiplex PCR; TCRdb's table is partial and in-frame only. Of about 150,000 clones in the sample, roughly nine tenths were seen once. The sample here was peripheral blood, taken 28 days after the second AZD1222 dose. These receptors originate from an adult who received the AZD1222 COVID-19 vaccine.

The rearrangement joins TRBV2 to TRBJ1-2; possible D gene TRBD1, 6 bases. The CDR3 runs 14 residues. The germline V gene encodes CDR1 SNHLY and CDR2 FYNNEI. Trimming shortened V by 8 bases and J by 5 bases, and 18 bases separated the two germline ends. The CDR3 protein is CASSRGGSGYGYTF. DNA for the CDR3: TGTGCCAGCTCAAGGGGGGGCTCTGGGTATGGCTACACCTTC.

V is TRBV6-2 or TRBV6-3 and J is TRBJ2-3, with D uncertain. This CDR3 is built from 14 residues. The V and J ends lost 0 bases and 10 bases respectively, with 14 bases between them. CDR1 and CDR2 (germline): MNHEY, SVGEGT. CDR3 nucleotide sequence: TGTGCCAGCAGTTACTCGATCCCGTCGTTGGCGCAGTATTTT. Its translation is CASSYSIPSLAQYF.

This clone was observed once. This rearrangement joins TRBV7-2 to TRBJ2-5, with TRBD2 matching 11 bases. CDR1 and CDR2 (germline): SGHTA, FQGNSA. CDR3 length equals 17 residues. J lost 5 bases, V lost 4 bases, and 12 bases had no gene match. CDR3 loop: CASSSDLSGGAQETQYF. Here the CDR3 DNA reads TGTGCCAGCAGCTCAGATCTTAGCGGGGGGGCCCAGGAGACCCAGTACTTC.

The CDR3 region is CATKQATNEKLFF. CDR3 coding DNA: TGTGCCACAAAACAAGCAACTAATGAAAAACTGTTTTTT. The gene calls are TRBV6-5 and TRBJ1-4; D uncertain. This CDR3 is 13 amino acids long. Per the germline V gene, CDR1 is MNHEY and CDR2 is SVGAGI. V lost 10 bases to trimming and J lost 0 bases, with 9 bases between them.

A word on this clone: The same CDR3 also results from other DNA sequences found in this sample. The V call is TRBV5-1, the J call TRBJ1-1; no firm D call. Germline loops: CDR1 SGHRS, CDR2 YFSETQ. V lost 0 bases and J 1 base, leaving 7 bases between the germline ends. The CDR3 contains 14 residues. CDR3 in amino acids: CASSLEGRNTEAFF. The CDR3 coding sequence is TGCGCCAGCAGCTTGGAGGGCAGGAACACTGAAGCTTTCTTT.

This clone is a singleton in its sample. The chain joins TRBV3-1 (or the pseudogene TRBV3-2) to TRBJ2-7; the D is unclear. Trimming left V 0 bases short and J 9 bases short, with 12 bases between. This CDR3 comprises 13 residues. Germline CDR1 reads LGHDT; CDR2 reads YNNKEL (reference sequence). In DNA form, the CDR3 reads TGTGCCAGCAGCCAAGATAGAGTAGTTGGGCAGTACTTC. It encodes CASSQDRVVGQYF.

The gene calls are TRBV18 and TRBJ2-1, with 9 bases matching TRBD1. V dropped 0 bases and J dropped 7; count of bases not matched to a gene: 7. The length of the CDR3 is 16 residues. Germline CDR1 and CDR2: KGHSH and LQKENI. The CDR3 DNA follows: TGTGCCAGCTCACCACCTACAGGGGGCTTAAGTAATGAGCAGTTCTTC. This gives the protein CASSPPTGGLSNEQFF.

This clone was recorded once. The chain is built from TRBV14 and TRBJ2-7, with unresolved D. CDR1 is SGHDN and CDR2 is FVKESK in the germline V gene. The CDR3 is 14 residues long. V was pared by 5 bases and J by 6 bases, with 17 bases between. The CDR3: CASSSVGALREQYF. The DNA for the CDR3 is TGTGCCAGCAGCTCAGTAGGTGCACTCCGCGAGCAGTACTTC.

V gene TRBV7-2 combines with J gene TRBJ2-7; D possibly matches TRBD1 or TRBD2 (5 bases each). The V end lost 5 bases, the J end lost 3 bases, and 14 bases lay between the germline ends. This CDR3 is 14 amino acids long. Germline values: CDR1 SGHTA, CDR2 FQGNSA. The CDR3 region is CASSPGRTSYEQYF. DNA of the CDR3: TGTGCCAGCAGCCCGGGACGGACCAGCTACGAGCAGTACTTC. Full variable domain (outside the CDR3, taken from reference TRBV7-2 and TRBJ2-7): GAGVSQSPSNKVTEKGKDVELRCDPISGHTALYWYRQSLGQGLEFLIYFQGNSAPDKSGLPSDRFSAERTGGSVSTLTIQRTQQEDSAVYLCASSPGRTSYEQYFGPGTRLTVT.

The V and J genes are TRBV27 and TRBJ2-3, with TRBD2 matching over 8 bases. V shed 5 bases and J 1 base; nucleotides not matched to a gene: 5. The germline V gene encodes CDR1 MNHEY and CDR2 SMNVEV (reference sequence). This CDR3 region has 15 residues. The CDR3, as DNA: TGTGCCAGCAGTATAGCGGGGAGGGGCACAGATACGCAGTATTTT. Its protein product is CASSIAGRGTDTQYF.

CDR3: CASTFGDGAAGANVLTF. CDR3 in DNA: TGTGCCAGTACTTTCGGGGACGGAGCCGCTGGGGCCAACGTCCTGACTTTC. The V call is TRBV19, the J call TRBJ2-6; D may match TRBD1 or TRBD2 (5 bases each). The CDR3 totals 17 residues. V dropped 7 bases and J dropped 2 bases, with 18 bases sitting between them. The germline gives CDR1 LNHDA, CDR2 SQIVND (reference sequence).

The J gene is TRBJ1-4, the V gene TRBV2; no reliable D call. Germline V lookup: CDR1 SNHLY, CDR2 FYNNEI. CDR3 length equals 18 residues. The ends were cut back, 3 bases at V and 6 bases at J, with 23 bases in the middle. The CDR3 coding sequence is TGTGCCAGCAGTGATAGCCGCGAACGATCAACCCGGGATGAAAAACTGTTTTTT. Its protein is CASSDSRERSTRDEKLFF.

The CDR3 bases are TGCGCCAGCTCAGTTGATCGGACAGGGGGCGTTTACGAGCAGTACTTC. This codes for CASSVDRTGGVYEQYF. V and J are TRBV5-1 and TRBJ2-7; 11 positions match TRBD1. The CDR3 consists of 16 residues. The trim removed 7 bases at V and 4 bases at J, leaving 13 bases unmatched. Germline loops: CDR1 SGHRS, CDR2 YFSETQ.

The rearrangement uses TRBV24-1 and TRBJ1-4, with 7 bases identical to TRBD1. The J segment lost 6 bases and the V segment lost 3 bases, leaving 6 bases of the junction unmatched. The CDR3 loop spans 15 amino acids. The V gene's germline CDR1 is KGHDR and CDR2 SFDVKD. The CDR3: CATSDHRDRHEKLFF. The DNA for the CDR3 is TGTGCCACCAGTGATCACCGGGACAGACATGAAAAACTGTTTTTT.

The V call is TRBV30, the J call TRBJ2-5, with D unclear. This CDR3 region has 12 residues. The germline CDR1 and CDR2 sequences are GTSNPN and SVGIG (reference sequence). The V end lost 4 bases, the J end lost 9 bases, and 15 bases lay between the germline ends. The CDR3 region is CAWTKVSGPQYF. DNA of the CDR3: TGTGCCTGGACAAAGGTATCCGGGCCCCAGTACTTC.

This chain links TRBV6-6 with TRBJ2-3; D remains ambiguous. The germline CDR1 and CDR2 sequences are MNHNY and SVGAGI (reference sequence). Trimming took off 9 bases at V and 3 bases at J, with 7 bases between the two ends. The CDR3 is made up of 11 amino acids. CDR3 region: CASSLTDTQYF. The CDR3 region has the DNA TGTGCCAGTTCCCTGACAGATACGCAGTATTTT.

The chain has TRBV4-2 and TRBJ1-1, with D perhaps TRBD1 (5 bases). From germline, CDR1 is LGHNA and CDR2 YNFKEQ. V was clipped by 0 bases and J by 4 bases, with 9 bases between them. The CDR3 is 14 amino acids. CDR3 residues: CASSQEWGGTEAFF. DNA of the CDR3: TGTGCCAGCAGCCAAGAATGGGGCGGCACTGAAGCTTTCTTT.